The text below deals with one T cell receptor beta chain. Enrolled through a virtual design, the participants were between about 18 and 100 years of age and came from about two dozen US areas. The data derive from a study of blood T cell repertoires in COVID-19. The junction had 6 bases not matched to a gene; V was cut back by 3 bases and J by 7 bases. Per the germline V gene, CDR1 is MGHRA and CDR2 is YSYEKL. The CDR3 is 15 residues long. Data came from immunoSEQ multiplex PCR; TCRdb stores just in-frame clones and leaves some out. Here the sample spans under 400,000 clones, approximately 86% being singletons.

What was sequenced was PBMCs or T cells enriched from blood (not recorded which). The TCR was taken from a middle-aged woman with acute COVID-19. The chain joins TRBV4-1 to TRBJ1-6, with 7 bases lining up with TRBD1. CDR3 in amino acids: CASSHLTGENSPLHF. CDR3 DNA: TGCGCCAGCAGCCACCTTACAGGGGAAAATTCACCCCTCCACTTT.